This is a list of T cell receptor beta chains from one sample in a study of T cells in localized non-small cell lung cancer. TCRdb's table, derived via immunoSEQ multiplex PCR, lists solely in-frame clones and lacks some. This table has 65,000 to 80,000 clones, 84% appearing once. This specimen was peripheral blood, taken before any cancer treatment. These receptor sequences come from a female donor of 60 years or more with stage I lung adenocarcinoma. Each CDR3 is given with its conserved first and last residue. The order of the fields is clone size, J gene, V gene, D gene, CDR3 protein, CDR3 DNA. The D gene is left open where the match is weak. Not every row has a clone size; where given, it reads once, few, many or a size class.

- TRBJ1-2 TRBV4-1 - CASSQAGAYGYTF TGCGCCAGCAGCCAAGCAGGGGCCTATGGCTACACCTTC
few TRBJ2-2 TRBV7-2 - CASSAEGVTGELFF TGTGCCAGCAGCGCAGAGGGTGTTACCGGGGAGCTGTTTTTT
- TRBJ2-7 TRBV7-9 - CASSLVGSSYEQYF TGTGCCAGCAGCTTGGTCGGTAGCTCCTACGAGCAGTACTTC
few TRBJ1-1 TRBV4-1 - CASSQLEGDTEAFF TGCGCCAGCAGCCAATTAGAAGGGGACACTGAAGCTTTCTTT
- TRBJ2-3 TRBV5-1 - CASSSETASTDTQYF TGCGCCAGCAGCTCGGAGACAGCTAGCACAGATACGCAGTATTTT
few TRBJ1-2 TRBV27 TRBD1 CASSPLDRGVTYGYTF TGTGCCAGCAGCCCCTTAGACAGGGGTGTTACGTATGGCTACACCTTC
- TRBJ2-2 TRBV2 TRBD1 CASSGTGGNTGELFF TGTGCCAGCAGTGGGACAGGGGGTAACACCGGGGAGCTGTTTTTT
- TRBJ1-4 TRBV5-1 - CASTPGGTDEKLFF TGCGCCAGCACCCCCGGTGGGACTGATGAAAAACTGTTTTTT
- TRBJ2-7 TRBV18 TRBD1 CASSPGQYEQYF TGTGCCAGCTCACCGGGACAGTACGAGCAGTACTTC
- TRBJ2-7 TRBV6-1 TRBD2 CASSEATLAGIGGQYF TGTGCCAGCAGTGAAGCGACGCTAGCGGGAATCGGCGGGCAGTACTTC
- TRBJ2-7 TRBV7-2 - CASSLLYEQYF TGTGCCAGCAGCTTACTCTACGAGCAGTACTTC
- TRBJ2-7 TRBV7-2 - CASSLERAVSYEQYF TGTGCCAGCAGCTTAGAGCGGGCAGTCTCCTACGAGCAGTACTTC
- TRBJ2-3 TRBV4-3 TRBD2 CASSQDSLLAGVTDTQYF TGCGCCAGCAGCCAAGATTCGCTCCTAGCGGGAGTAACAGATACGCAGTATTTT
- TRBJ2-7 TRBV7-3 - CASSLSTQGEQYF TGTGCCAGCAGCTTAAGTACGCAGGGCGAGCAGTACTTC
- TRBJ1-1 TRBV7-9 - CASSLGQNTEAFF TGTGCCAGCAGCTTAGGGCAGAACACTGAAGCTTTCTTT
- TRBJ1-4 TRBV7-6 - CASSLGGVQNEKLFF TGTGCCAGCAGCTTAGGGGGGGTTCAGAATGAAAAACTGTTTTTT
- TRBJ2-3 TRBV7-9 - CASREAGSTDTQYF TGTGCCAGCAGGGAGGCGGGATCCACAGATACGCAGTATTTT
- TRBJ2-5 TRBV18 - CASSPSETQYF TGTGCCAGCTCACCAAGCGAGACCCAGTACTTC
- TRBJ1-4 TRBV6-1 - CASSDSGITMEKLFF TGTGCCAGCAGTGATTCTGGAATAACCATGGAAAAACTGTTTTTT
- TRBJ1-5 TRBV27 TRBD1 CASRTGRGNQPQHF TGTGCCAGCAGGACAGGGAGAGGCAATCAGCCCCAGCATTTT
few TRBJ2-7 TRBV10-3 - CATRGQPAEQYF TGTGCCACGCGGGGACAGCCGGCAGAGCAGTACTTC
- TRBJ1-1 TRBV11-3 - CASSLAPAGTEAFF TGTGCCAGCAGCTTAGCCCCGGCCGGCACTGAAGCTTTCTTT
- TRBJ2-1 TRBV5-1 TRBD1 CASSLGVAGQGTNEQFF TGCGCCAGCAGCTTGGGCGTTGCGGGACAGGGTACCAATGAGCAGTTCTTC
once TRBJ2-3 TRBV19 TRBD2 CASSLAGSSTDTQYF TGTGCCAGTAGTTTAGCGGGGTCTAGCACAGATACGCAGTATTTT
- TRBJ2-7 TRBV18 - CASSQDEGYEQYF TGTGCCAGCTCACAGGACGAGGGCTACGAGCAGTACTTC
- TRBJ2-3 TRBV15 TRBD2 CATSTGTSGQVGTDTQYF TGTGCCACCAGCACCGGGACTAGCGGCCAAGTGGGTACAGATACGCAGTATTTT
- TRBJ1-2 TRBV19 TRBD1 CASSPRTGGGEFYTF TGTGCCAGTAGCCCCCGGACAGGGGGCGGCGAGTTCTACACCTTC
- TRBJ1-4 TRBV5-1 TRBD1 CASSRPGQGNEKLFF TGCGCCAGCAGCCGGCCGGGACAGGGGAATGAAAAACTGTTTTTT
- TRBJ1-6 TRBV19 - CASRSGVERNNSPLHF TGTGCCAGTAGATCGGGGGTGGAAAGAAATAATTCACCCCTCCACTTT
- TRBJ1-1 TRBV7-3 TRBD1 CASSPGQGGNTEAFF TGTGCCAGCAGCCCGGGACAGGGAGGGAACACTGAAGCTTTCTTT
- TRBJ2-7 TRBV7-8 TRBD2 CASSLGTSSYEQYF TGTGCCAGCAGCTTAGGGACTAGTTCCTACGAGCAGTACTTC
- TRBJ1-4 TRBV6-5 - CASSPSGTVGEKLFF TGTGCCAGCAGTCCCTCGGGGACGGTTGGGGAAAAACTGTTTTTT
- TRBJ2-7 TRBV7-2 - CASSYTRSPEQYF TGTGCCAGCAGCTACACAAGGAGTCCGGAGCAGTACTTC
few TRBJ1-4 TRBV5-8 TRBD1 CASSRTTGGHEKLFF TGTGCCAGCAGCAGGACGACAGGGGGCCACGAAAAACTGTTTTTT
- TRBJ2-5 TRBV5-6 - CASSIPRGQETQYF TGTGCCAGCAGCATTCCTCGGGGTCAAGAGACCCAGTACTTC
- TRBJ2-3 TRBV6-1 TRBD2 CAFSGTSGTDTQYF TGTGCCTTCTCCGGGACTAGCGGCACAGATACGCAGTATTTT
- TRBJ2-7 TRBV28 TRBD2 CASSMTGTSRTYEQYF TGTGCCAGCAGTATGACCGGGACTAGCCGCACCTACGAGCAGTACTTC
once TRBJ2-3 TRBV6-6 TRBD2 CASSSASGGADTQYF TGTGCCAGCAGTTCGGCTAGCGGGGGGGCGGATACGCAGTATTTT
- TRBJ2-7 TRBV19 TRBD2 CASSASPVGGEQYF TGTGCCAGTAGTGCTTCCCCAGTGGGGGGGGAGCAGTACTTC
- TRBJ2-1 TRBV28 TRBD1 CASSSGQYYNEQFF TGTGCCAGCAGTTCGGGACAGTATTACAATGAGCAGTTCTTC
- TRBJ2-7 TRBV19 TRBD2 CASSMTDGRLAGLAYEQYF TGTGCCAGTAGTATGACCGATGGGAGACTAGCGGGATTAGCCTACGAGCAGTACTTC
- TRBJ1-4 TRBV6-5 - CASSYGRINEKLFF TGTGCCAGCAGTTATGGTCGGATTAATGAAAAACTGTTTTTT
few TRBJ2-3 TRBV29-1 - CSVLHTDTQYF TGCAGCGTGCTCCACACAGATACGCAGTATTTT
- TRBJ1-2 TRBV11-3 - CASSLGGEKSYGYTF TGTGCCAGCAGCTTAGGTGGTGAGAAGAGCTATGGCTACACCTTC